This T cell receptor (beta chain) comes out of a study of cytomegalovirus exposure and HLA in healthy donors. Study-level findings and limits: Likely technical artifact: a cluster of highly shared sequence variants.

13 Jbeta primers and 60 Vbeta primers were used for the PCR. Profiling relied on immunoSEQ multiplex PCR, and the TCRdb table lists in-frame clones only, not all of them. This table holds roughly 100,000 clones, 64% found once. This clone was detected only a few times. Its antigen is undetermined. Sequence at one end of the junction differs from germline and may be a read error. The clonotype was recovered from a man aged 60-69 years in good health and CMV-seronegative. The sequencing sample was made of PBMCs.

The CDR3 reads CSFDGVGSLQETQYF. CDR3 coding DNA: TGCAGCTTTGACGGGGTAGGGAGCCTCCAAGAGACCCAGTACTTC. This sequence joins TRBV29-1 and TRBJ2-5; tentatively, D is TRBD2 (5 bases). CDR3 size: 15 residues. Germline CDR1 and CDR2: SQVTM and ANQGSEA.